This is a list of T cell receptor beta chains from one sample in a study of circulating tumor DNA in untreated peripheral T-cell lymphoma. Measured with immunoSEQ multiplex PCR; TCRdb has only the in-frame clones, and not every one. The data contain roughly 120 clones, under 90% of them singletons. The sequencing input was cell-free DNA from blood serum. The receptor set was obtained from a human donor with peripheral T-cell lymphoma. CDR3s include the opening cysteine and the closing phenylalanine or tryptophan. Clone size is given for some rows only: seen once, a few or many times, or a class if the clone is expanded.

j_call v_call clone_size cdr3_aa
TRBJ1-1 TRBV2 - CATHGQPNTEAFF
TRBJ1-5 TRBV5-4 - CASSLAGDQPQHF
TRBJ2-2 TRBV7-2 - CASSLRLGELFF
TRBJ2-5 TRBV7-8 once CASSLVKVLGETQYF
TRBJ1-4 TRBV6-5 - CASSDDINNEKLFF
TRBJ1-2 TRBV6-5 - CASTGGWGYTF
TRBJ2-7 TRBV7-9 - CASSPNYEQYF
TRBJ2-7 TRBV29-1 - CSVRAPGVVTYEQYF
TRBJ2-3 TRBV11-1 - CAGDKGESTDTQYF
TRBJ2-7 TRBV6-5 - CASSYGTSGSSYEQYF
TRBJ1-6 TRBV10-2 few CASSTKYGRSYNSPLHF
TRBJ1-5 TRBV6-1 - CASSEFYQPQHF
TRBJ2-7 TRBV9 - CASSLQGSEQYF
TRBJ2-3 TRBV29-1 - CSVVGQEGTDTQYF
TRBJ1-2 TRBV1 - CTSSPSVCAKTYGYTF
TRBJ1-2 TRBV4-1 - CASSQGTGDKGYTF
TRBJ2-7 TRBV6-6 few CASSVTGTMSEQYF
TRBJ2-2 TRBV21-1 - CASRPAVAHRLDRGAVF